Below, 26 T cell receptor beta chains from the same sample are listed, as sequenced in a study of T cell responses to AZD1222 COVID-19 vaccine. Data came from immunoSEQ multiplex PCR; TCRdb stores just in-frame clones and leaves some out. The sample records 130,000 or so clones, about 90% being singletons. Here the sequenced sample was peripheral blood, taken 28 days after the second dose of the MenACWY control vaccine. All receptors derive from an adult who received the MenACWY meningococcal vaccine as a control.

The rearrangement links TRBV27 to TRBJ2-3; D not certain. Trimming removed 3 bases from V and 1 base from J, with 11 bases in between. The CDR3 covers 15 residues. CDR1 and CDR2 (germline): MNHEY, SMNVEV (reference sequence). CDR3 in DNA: TGTGCCAGCAGTTTCTTGGTGGCGGGCACAGATACGCAGTATTTT. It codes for CASSFLVAGTDTQYF.

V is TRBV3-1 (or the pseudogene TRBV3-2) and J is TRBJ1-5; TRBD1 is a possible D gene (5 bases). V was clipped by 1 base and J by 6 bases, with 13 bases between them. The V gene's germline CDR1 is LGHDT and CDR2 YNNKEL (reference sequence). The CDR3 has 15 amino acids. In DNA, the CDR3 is TGTGCCAGCAGCCAAGGGGACGGAGGGCGTCAGCCCCAGCATTTT. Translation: CASSQGDGGRQPQHF.

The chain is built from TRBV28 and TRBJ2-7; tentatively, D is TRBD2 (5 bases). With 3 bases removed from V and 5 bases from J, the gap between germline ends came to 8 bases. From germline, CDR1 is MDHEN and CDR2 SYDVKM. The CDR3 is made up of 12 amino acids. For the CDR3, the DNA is TGTGCCAGCAGTTTGAGGGTCCACGAGCAGTACTTC. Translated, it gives CASSLRVHEQYF.

CDR3 sequence: CASSPNNRGDYGYTF. The CDR3 region has the DNA TGTGCCAGCTCACCGAATAACAGGGGAGACTATGGCTACACCTTC. V gene TRBV18 combines with J gene TRBJ1-2, with 7 bases matching TRBD1. CDR3 length equals 15 residues. Per the germline V gene, CDR1 is KGHSH and CDR2 is LQKENI. The V gene end was trimmed by 3 bases and the J gene end by 3 bases; junction bases not matched to a gene: 7.

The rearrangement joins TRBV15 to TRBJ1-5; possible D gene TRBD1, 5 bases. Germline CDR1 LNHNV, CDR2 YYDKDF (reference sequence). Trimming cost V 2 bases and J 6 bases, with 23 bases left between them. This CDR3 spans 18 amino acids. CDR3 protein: CATSRLEQTGQGGQPQHF. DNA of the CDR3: TGTGCCACCAGCAGATTAGAACAGACGGGGCAAGGAGGTCAGCCCCAGCATTTT.

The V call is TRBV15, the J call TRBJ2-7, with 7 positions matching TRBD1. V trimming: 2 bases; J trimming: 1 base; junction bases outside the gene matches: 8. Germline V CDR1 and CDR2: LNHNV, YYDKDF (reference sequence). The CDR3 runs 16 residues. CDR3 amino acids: CATSRPTRTGSYEQYF. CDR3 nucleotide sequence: TGTGCCACCAGCAGACCGACGAGGACAGGTTCCTACGAGCAGTACTTC.

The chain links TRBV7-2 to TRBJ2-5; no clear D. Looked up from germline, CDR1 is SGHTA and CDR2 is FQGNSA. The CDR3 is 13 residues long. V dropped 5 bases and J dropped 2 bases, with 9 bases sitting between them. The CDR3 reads CASSPLVQETQYF. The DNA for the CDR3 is TGTGCCAGCAGCCCCCTAGTTCAAGAGACCCAGTACTTC.

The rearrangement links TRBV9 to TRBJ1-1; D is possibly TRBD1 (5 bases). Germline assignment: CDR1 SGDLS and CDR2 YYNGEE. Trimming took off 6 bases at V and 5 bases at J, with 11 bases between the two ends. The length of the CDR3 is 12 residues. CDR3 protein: CASTEGTTEAFF. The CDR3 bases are TGTGCCAGCACCGAAGGGACGACTGAAGCTTTCTTT. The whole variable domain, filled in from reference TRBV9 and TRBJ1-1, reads DSGVTQTPKHLITATGQRVTLRCSPRSGDLSVYWYQQSLDQGLQFLIQYYNGEERAKGNILERFSAQQFPDLHSELNLSSLELGDSALYFCASTEGTTEAFFGQGTRLTVV.

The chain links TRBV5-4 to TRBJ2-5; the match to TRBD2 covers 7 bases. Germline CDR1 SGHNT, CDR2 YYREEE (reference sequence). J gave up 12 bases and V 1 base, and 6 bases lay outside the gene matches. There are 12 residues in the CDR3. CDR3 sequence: CASSLPGLEEYF. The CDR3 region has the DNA TGTGCCAGCAGCTTGCCCGGACTAGAGGAGTACTTC.

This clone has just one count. CDR3 sequence: CASSWDFGRTDTQYF. DNA for the CDR3: TGTGCCAGCAGCTGGGACTTCGGGAGAACAGATACGCAGTATTTT. This chain connects TRBV7-2 to TRBJ2-3; D is perhaps TRBD2 (6 bases). V lost 4 bases and J 3 bases, leaving 14 bases between the germline ends. This CDR3 is built from 15 residues. From germline, CDR1 is SGHTA and CDR2 FQGNSA.

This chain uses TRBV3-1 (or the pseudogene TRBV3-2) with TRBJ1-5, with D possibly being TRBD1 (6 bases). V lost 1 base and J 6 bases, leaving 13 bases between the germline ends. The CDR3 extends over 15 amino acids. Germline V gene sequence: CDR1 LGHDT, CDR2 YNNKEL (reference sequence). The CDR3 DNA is TGTGCCAGCAGCCAAGCCCCGGGAGGGGGTCAGCCCCAGCATTTT. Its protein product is CASSQAPGGGQPQHF.

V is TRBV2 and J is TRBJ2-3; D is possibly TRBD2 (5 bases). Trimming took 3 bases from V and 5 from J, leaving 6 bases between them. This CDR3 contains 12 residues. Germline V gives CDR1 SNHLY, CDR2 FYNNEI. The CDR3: CASSDGVDTQYF. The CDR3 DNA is TGTGCCAGCAGTGACGGGGTAGATACGCAGTATTTT.

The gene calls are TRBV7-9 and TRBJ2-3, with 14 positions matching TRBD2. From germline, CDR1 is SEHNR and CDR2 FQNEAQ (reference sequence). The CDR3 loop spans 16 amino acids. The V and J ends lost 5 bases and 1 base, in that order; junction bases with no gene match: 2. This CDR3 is CASSKGLAGGTDTQYF. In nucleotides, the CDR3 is TGTGCCAGCAGCAAGGGACTAGCGGGAGGCACAGATACGCAGTATTTT.

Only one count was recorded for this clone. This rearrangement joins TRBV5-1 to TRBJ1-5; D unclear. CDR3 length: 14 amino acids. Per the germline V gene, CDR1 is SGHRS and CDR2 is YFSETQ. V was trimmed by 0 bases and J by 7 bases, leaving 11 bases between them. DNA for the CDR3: TGCGCCAGCAGCTTGGATCTATCGGGACAGCCCCAGCATTTT. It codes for CASSLDLSGQPQHF.

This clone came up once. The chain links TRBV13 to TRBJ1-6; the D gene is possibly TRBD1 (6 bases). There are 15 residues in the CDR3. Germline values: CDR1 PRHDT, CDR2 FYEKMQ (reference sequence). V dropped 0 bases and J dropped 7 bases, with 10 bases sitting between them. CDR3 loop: CASSLGGQGNSPLHF. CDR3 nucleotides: TGTGCCAGCAGCTTAGGTGGGCAGGGGAATTCACCCCTCCACTTT.

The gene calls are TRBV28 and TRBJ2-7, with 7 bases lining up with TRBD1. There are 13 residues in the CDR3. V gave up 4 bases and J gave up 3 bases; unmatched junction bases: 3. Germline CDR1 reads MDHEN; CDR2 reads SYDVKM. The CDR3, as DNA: TGTGCCAGCAGTTCTGGGGACAGCTACGAGCAGTACTTC. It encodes CASSSGDSYEQYF.

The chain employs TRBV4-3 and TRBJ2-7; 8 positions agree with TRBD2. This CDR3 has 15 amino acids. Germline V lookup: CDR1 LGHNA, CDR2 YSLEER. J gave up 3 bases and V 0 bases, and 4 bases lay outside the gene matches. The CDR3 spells CASSQDVAGSYEQYF. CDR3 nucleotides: TGCGCCAGCAGCCAAGATGTAGCGGGGAGCTACGAGCAGTACTTC.

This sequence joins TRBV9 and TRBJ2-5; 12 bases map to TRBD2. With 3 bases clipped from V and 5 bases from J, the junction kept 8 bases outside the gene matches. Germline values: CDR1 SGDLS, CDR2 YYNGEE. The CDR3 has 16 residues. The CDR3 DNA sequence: TGTGCCAGCAGCGGATCCCTAGCGGGGGGGCACGAGACCCAGTACTTC. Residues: CASSGSLAGGHETQYF. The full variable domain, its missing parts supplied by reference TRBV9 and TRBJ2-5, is DSGVTQTPKHLITATGQRVTLRCSPRSGDLSVYWYQQSLDQGLQFLIQYYNGEERAKGNILERFSAQQFPDLHSELNLSSLELGDSALYFCASSGSLAGGHETQYFGPGTRLLVL.

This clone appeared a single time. The CDR3 sequence: CASSSRGVGEKLFF. CDR3 in DNA: TGTGCCAGCAGCAGCAGGGGGGTTGGTGAAAAACTGTTTTTT. J is TRBJ1-4 and V is TRBV7-9; 7 bases line up with TRBD1. The CDR3 spans 14 residues. J lost 7 bases, V lost 5 bases, and 7 bases had no gene match. The germline V gene has CDR1 SEHNR and CDR2 FQNEAQ (reference sequence).

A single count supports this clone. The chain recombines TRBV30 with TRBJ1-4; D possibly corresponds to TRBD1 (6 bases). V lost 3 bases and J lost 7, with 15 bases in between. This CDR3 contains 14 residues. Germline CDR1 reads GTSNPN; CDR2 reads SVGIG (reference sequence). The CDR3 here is CAWSVTGRGEKLFF. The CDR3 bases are TGTGCCTGGAGCGTTACAGGGCGAGGTGAAAAACTGTTTTTT. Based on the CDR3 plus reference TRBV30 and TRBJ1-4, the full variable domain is SQTIHQWPATLVQPVGSPLSLECTVEGTSNPNLYWYRQAAGRGLQLLFYSVGIGQISSEVPQNLSASRPQDRQFILSSKKLLLSDSGFYLCAWSVTGRGEKLFFGSGTQLSVL.

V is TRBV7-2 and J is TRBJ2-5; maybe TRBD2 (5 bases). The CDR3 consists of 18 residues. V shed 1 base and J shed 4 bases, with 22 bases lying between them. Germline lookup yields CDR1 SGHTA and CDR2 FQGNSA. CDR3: CASSLGFATGRIIETQYF. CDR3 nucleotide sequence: TGTGCCAGCAGCTTAGGATTCGCTACGGGAAGGATAATAGAGACCCAGTACTTC.

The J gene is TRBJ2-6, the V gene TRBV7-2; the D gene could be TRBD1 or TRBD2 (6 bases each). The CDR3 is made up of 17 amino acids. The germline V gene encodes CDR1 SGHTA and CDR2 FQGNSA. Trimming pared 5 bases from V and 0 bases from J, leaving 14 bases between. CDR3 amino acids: CASSLGRGDSGANVLTF. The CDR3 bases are TGTGCCAGCAGCCTGGGTAGGGGGGACTCTGGGGCCAACGTCCTGACTTTC.

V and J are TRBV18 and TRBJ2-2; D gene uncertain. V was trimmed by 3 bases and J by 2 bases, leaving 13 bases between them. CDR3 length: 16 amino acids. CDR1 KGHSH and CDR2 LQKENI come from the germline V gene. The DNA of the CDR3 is TGTGCCAGCTCACCGCAATCGGGCAGCAACACCGGGGAGCTGTTTTTT. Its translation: CASSPQSGSNTGELFF.

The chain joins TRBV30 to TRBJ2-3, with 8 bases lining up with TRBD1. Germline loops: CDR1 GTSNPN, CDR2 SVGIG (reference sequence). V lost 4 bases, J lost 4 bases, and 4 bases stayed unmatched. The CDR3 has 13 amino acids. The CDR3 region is CAWTGGASDTQYF. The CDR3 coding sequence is TGTGCCTGGACAGGGGGCGCATCAGATACGCAGTATTTT.

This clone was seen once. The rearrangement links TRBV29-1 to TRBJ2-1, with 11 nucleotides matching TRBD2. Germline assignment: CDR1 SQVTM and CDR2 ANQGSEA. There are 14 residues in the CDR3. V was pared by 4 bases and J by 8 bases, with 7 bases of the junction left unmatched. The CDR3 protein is CSVGALAGGYEQFF. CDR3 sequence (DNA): TGCAGCGTTGGAGCCTTAGCGGGAGGGTATGAGCAGTTCTTC.

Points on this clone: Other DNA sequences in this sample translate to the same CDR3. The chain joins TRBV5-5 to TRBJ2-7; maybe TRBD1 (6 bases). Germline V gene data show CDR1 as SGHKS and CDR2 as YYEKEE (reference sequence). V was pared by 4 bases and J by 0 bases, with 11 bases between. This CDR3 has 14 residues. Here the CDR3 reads CASSLQGTSYEQYF. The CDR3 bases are TGTGCCAGCAGCCTTCAGGGGACCTCCTACGAGCAGTACTTC.